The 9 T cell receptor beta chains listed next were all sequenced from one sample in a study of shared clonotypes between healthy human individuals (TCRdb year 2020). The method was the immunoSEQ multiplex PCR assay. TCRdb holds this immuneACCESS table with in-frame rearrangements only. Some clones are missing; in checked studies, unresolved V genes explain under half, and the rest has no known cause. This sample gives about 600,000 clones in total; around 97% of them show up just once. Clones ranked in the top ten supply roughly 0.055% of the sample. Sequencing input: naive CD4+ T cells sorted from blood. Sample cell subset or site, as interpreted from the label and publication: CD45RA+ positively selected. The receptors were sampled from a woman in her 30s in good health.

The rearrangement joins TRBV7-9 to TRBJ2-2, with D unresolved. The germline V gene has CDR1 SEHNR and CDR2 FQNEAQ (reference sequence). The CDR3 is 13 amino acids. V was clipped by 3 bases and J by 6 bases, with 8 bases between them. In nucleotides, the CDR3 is TGTGCCAGCAGCTTGAGTACAGCCGGGGAGCTGTTTTTT. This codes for CASSLSTAGELFF. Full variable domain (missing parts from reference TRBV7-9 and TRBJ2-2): DTGVSQNPRHKITKRGQNVTFRCDPISEHNRLYWYRQTLGQGPEFLTYFQNEAQLEKSRLLSDRFSAERPKGSFSTLEIQRTEQGDSAMYLCASSLSTAGELFFGEGSRLTVL.

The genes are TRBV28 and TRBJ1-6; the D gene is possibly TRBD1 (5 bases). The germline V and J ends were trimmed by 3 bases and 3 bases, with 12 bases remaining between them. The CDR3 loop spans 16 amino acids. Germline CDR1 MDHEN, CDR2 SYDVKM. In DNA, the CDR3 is TGTGCCAGCAGTTTCCCACAGGAGTACTATAATTCACCCCTCCACTTT. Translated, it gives CASSFPQEYYNSPLHF.

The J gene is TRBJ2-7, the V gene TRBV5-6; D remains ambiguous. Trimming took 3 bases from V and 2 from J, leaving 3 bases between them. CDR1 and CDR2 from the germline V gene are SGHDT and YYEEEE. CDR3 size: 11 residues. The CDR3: CASSSTYEQYF. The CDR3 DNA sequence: TGTGCCAGCAGCTCCACCTACGAGCAGTACTTC.

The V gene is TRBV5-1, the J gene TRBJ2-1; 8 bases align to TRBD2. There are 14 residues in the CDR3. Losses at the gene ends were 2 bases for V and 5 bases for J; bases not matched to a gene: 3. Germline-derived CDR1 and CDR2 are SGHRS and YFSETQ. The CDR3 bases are TGCGCCAGCAGCTTCCAGCGGGAGAACAATGAGCAGTTCTTC. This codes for CASSFQRENNEQFF.

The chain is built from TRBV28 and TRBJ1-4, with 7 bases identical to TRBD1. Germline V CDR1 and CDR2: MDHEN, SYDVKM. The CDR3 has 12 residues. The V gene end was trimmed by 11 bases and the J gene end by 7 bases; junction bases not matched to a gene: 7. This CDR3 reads CAGGGGSEKLFF. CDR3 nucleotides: TGTGCCGGAGGGGGCGGGAGTGAAAAACTGTTTTTT.

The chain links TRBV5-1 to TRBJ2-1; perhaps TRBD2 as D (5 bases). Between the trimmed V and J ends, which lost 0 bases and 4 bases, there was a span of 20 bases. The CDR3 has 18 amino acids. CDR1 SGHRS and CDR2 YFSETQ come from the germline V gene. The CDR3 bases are TGCGCCAGCAGCTTGGGATTTAGGTTGTTAGCGTGGTACAATGAGCAGTTCTTC. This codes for CASSLGFRLLAWYNEQFF.

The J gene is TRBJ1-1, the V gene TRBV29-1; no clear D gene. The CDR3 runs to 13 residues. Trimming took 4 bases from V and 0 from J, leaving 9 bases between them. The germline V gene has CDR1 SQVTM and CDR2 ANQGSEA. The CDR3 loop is CSVAKKLNTEAFF. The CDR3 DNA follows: TGCAGCGTTGCGAAGAAGCTGAACACTGAAGCTTTCTTT.

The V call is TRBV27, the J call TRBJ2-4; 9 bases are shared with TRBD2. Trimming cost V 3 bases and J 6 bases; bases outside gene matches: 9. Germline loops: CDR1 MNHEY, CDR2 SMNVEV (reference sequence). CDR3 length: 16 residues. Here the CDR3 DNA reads TGTGCCAGCAGTTTCCGGCTAGCGGGATCCTTAAACATTCAGTACTTC. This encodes CASSFRLAGSLNIQYF.

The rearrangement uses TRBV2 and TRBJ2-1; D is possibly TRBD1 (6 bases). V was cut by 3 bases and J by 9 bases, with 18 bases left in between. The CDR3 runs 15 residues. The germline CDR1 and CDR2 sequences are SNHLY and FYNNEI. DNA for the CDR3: TGTGCCAGCAGTGAGAGATCCAGGGGAAGTGCTGAGCAGTTCTTC. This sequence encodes CASSERSRGSAEQFF.